This TCR beta chain was sequenced during a study of monozygotic twins with inflammatory bowel disease (dated by TCRdb to the late 2010s). Study-wide context: The complete study included approximately 28 monozygotic twin pairs: 19 IBD-discordant Danish pairs and nine German pairs, of which four were IBD-concordant and five were IBD-discordant. Each individual had, on average, about 151 000 unique TCRalpha sequences and 181 000 unique TCRbeta sequences available for analysis. The search for disease-associated traits relied mainly on comparing, within discordant pairs, IBD patients with their genetically identical healthy co-twins. The full study reports these points: The analysis was unable to tell apart different T cell subtypes. Fewer clonotypes were shared with other individuals by IBD patients than by healthy twins, most markedly in patients showing signs of disease activity. No single strong signal or clonotype linked to IBD turned up in the results, so the idea that one exists was not supported. Repertoire similarity did not differ between concordant and discordant twins, possibly due to limited statistical power. Differing immunosuppressive treatments among patients may have added background noise and inter-individual variability to the repertoires. Measured by the inverse Simpson index, TCRbeta repertoire diversity was lower in IBD patients than in their healthy co-twins.

To prepare the library, 5' RACE was applied. For each TCR library, approximately 4,000 ng of total RNA was used. For each sample, cDNA synthesis was carried out in eight separate reactions using SMARTScribe reverse transcriptase. During cDNA synthesis, template switching introduced unique molecular identifiers that contained a 6-nucleotide sample barcode. TCRalpha and TCRbeta cDNA was amplified by two nested PCRs of approximately 16 and 10 cycles, with bead purification after each PCR. Before amplification, the cDNA was treated with uracil DNA-glycosylase and purified using the QIAquick PCR purification kit. The second PCR added Illumina TruSeq-compatible adapters along with sample-specific barcodes. TapeStation and Qubit were used to check library quality and concentration, and approximately 5.4 ng of each library was pooled. The pooled libraries were sequenced with 2 x 100 bp reads and custom sequencing primers on an Illumina HiSeq2500 single-index Rapid Run. As for the original processing: PCR and sequencing errors were corrected by UMI-based consensus assembly using MiGEC version 1.2.6. MiXCR version 2.1.1 was used for V(D)J alignment, clonotype assembly and CDR3 extraction. To normalise gene usage, clonotype sharing and MAIT/NKT TCR abundance, the analysis used the top 1000, 10 000 and 20 000 clonotypes per sample. Diversity was computed as the inverse Simpson index with the vegan R package after downsampling to 27 000 UMIs. Paired Mann-Whitney U tests were applied to discordant twin pairs, and Benjamini-Hochberg correction was used for multiple testing. The reads went through TCRdb reprocessing, and each CDR3 protein sequence gets one entry with no DNA. These V and J calls are TCRdb output, not the study's own analysis. For this sample, the table gives approximately 330,000 distinct CDR3 sequences. Approximately 2% of the sample comes from the top ten.

For this clonotype: Its antigen remains undetermined.

From each donor, a roughly 2.5 ml peripheral blood sample was collected into PAXgene tubes and stored at -80 degrees C. Without any T cell sorting, total RNA was extracted from whole blood using the PAXgene blood miRNA kit on an automated QIAcube. Peripheral blood from monozygotic twin pairs, either concordant or discordant for inflammatory bowel disease, underwent deep TCRalpha and TCRbeta repertoire profiling that used unique molecular barcoding. Smoking habits were recorded for all twin pairs, and each individual was classified as a current, former or never smoker. The germline V gene yields MDHEN for CDR1 and SYDVKM for CDR2. The CDR3 starts with the cysteine, ends with the phenylalanine, and has 16 residues. No DNA appears here.

The receptor chain draws on TRBV28 and TRBJ1-2; the TRBD1 assignment by TCRdb is unverifiable without DNA. Source material: blood. This sequence was found in a human donor with ulcerative colitis or Crohn's disease, or a healthy co-twin of an affected twin (not recorded which). The CDR3 region has the sequence CASSPDDMDRTKGYTF.